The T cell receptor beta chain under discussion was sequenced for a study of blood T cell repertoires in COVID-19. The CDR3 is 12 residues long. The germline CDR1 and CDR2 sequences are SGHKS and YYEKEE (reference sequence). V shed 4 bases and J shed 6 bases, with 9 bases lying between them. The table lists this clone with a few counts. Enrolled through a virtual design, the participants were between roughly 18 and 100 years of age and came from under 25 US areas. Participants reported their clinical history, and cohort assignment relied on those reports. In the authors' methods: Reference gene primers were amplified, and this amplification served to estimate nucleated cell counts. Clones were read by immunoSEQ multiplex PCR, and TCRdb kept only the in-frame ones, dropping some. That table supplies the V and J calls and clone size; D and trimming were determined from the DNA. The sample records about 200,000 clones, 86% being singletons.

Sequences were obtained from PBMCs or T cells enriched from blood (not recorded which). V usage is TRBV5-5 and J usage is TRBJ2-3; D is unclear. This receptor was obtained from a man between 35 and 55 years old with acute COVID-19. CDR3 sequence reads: CASSTTLDTQYF. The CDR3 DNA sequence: TGTGCCAGCAGCACAACCCTGGATACGCAGTATTTT. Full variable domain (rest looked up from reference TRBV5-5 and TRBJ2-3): DAGVTQSPTHLIKTRGQQVTLRCSPISGHKSVSWYQQVLGQGPQFIFQYYEKEERGRGNFPDRFSARQFPNYSSELNVNALLLGDSALYLCASSTTLDTQYFGPGTRLTVL.